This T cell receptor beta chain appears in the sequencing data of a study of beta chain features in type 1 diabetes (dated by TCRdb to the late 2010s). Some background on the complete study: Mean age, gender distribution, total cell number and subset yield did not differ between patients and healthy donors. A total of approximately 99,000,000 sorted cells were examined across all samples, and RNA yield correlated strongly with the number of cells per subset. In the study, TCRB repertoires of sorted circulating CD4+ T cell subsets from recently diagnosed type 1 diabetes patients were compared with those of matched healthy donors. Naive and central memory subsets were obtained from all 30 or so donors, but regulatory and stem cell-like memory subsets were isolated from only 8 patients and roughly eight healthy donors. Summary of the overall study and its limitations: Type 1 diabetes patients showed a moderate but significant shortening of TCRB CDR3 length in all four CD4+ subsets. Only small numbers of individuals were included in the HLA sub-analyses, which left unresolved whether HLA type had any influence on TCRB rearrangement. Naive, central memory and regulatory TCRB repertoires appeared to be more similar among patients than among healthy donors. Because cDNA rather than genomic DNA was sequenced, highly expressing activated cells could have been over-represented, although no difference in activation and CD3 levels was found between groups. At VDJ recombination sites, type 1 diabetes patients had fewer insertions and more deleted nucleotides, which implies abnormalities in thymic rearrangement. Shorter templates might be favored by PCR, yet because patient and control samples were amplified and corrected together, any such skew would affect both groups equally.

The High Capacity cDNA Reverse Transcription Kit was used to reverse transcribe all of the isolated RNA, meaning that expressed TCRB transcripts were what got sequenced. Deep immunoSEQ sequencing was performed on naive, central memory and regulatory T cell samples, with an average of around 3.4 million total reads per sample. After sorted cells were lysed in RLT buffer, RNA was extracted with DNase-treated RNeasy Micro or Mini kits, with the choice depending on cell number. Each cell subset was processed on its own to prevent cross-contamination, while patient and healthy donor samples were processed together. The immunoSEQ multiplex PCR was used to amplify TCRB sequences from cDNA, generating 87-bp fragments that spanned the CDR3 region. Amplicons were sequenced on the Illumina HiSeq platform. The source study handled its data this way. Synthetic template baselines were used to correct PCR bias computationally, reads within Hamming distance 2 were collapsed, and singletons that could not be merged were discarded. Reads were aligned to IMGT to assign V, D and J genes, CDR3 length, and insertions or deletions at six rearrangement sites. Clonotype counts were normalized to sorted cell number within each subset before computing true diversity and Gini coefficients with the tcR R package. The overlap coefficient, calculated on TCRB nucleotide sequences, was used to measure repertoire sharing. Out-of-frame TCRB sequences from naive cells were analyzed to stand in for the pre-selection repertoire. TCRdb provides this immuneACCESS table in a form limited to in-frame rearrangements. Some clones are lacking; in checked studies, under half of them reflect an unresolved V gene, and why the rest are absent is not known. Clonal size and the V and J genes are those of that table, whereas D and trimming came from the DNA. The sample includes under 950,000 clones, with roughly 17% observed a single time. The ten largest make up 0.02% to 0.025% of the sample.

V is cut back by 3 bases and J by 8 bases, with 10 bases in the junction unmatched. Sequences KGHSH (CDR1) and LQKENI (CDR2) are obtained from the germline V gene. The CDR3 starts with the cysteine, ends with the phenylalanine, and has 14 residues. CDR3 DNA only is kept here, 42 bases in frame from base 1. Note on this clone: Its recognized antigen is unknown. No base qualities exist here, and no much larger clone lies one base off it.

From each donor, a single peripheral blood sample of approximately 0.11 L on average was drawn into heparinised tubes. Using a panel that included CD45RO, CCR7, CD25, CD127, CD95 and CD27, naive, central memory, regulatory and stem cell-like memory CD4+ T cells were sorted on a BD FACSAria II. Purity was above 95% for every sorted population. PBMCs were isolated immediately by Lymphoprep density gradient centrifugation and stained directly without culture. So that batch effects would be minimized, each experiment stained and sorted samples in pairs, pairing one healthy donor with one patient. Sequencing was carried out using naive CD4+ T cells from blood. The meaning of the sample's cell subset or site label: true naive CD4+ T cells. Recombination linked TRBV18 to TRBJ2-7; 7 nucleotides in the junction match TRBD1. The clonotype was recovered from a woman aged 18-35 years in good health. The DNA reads TGTGCCAGCTCACCGGGGACAGACGTCGGTAAGCAGTACTTC. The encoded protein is CASSPGTDVGKQYF.